Listed here are 29 T cell receptor beta chains from one sample, sequenced in a study of lymphopenia after photon versus proton radiotherapy. Method: immunoSEQ multiplex PCR; TCRdb's copy keeps in-frame clones and lacks some. The data hold 8,000 or so clones, with 70% to 90% observed a single time. The specimen was peripheral blood, collected from a patient treated with photon-based radiotherapy. These receptors were taken from a woman between 65 and 79 years old with pancreatic cancer.

J is TRBJ1-5 and V is TRBV7-8; TRBD1 might be the D (5 bases). Germline V gives CDR1 SGHVS, CDR2 FQNEAQ. Trimming shortened V by 0 bases and J by 5 bases, and 29 bases separated the two germline ends. This CDR3 is built from 21 residues. The CDR3: CASSLAGRGASLGLSDQPQHF. CDR3 bases: TGTGCCAGCAGCTTAGCGGGACGGGGAGCGAGCTTAGGTCTTTCGGATCAGCCCCAGCATTTT. Full variable domain (remainder filled in from reference TRBV7-8 and TRBJ1-5): GAGVSQSPRYKVAKRGQDVALRCDPISGHVSLFWYQQALGQGPEFLTYFQNEAQLDKSGLPSDRFFAERPEGSVSTLKIQRTQQEDSAVYLCASSLAGRGASLGLSDQPQHFGDGTRLSIL.

In its sample, this clone was seen once. The DNA for the CDR3 is TGTGCCAGCAGTGCCCGGACAGGGGGCGCAGAAAAACTGTTTTTT. Translation gives CASSARTGGAEKLFF. The chain has TRBV28 and TRBJ1-4, with TRBD1 identical over 11 bases. CDR3 size: 15 residues. V trimming: 5 bases; J trimming: 8 bases; junction bases outside the gene matches: 7. The V gene's germline CDR1 is MDHEN and CDR2 SYDVKM.

This clone was counted between two and nine times. The V call is TRBV28, the J call TRBJ2-7; 9 bases fit TRBD1. This CDR3 has 16 amino acids. Germline V CDR1 and CDR2: MDHEN, SYDVKM. Germline trimming cut 7 bases from V and 6 bases from J; bases unmatched to any gene: 16. The CDR3 spells CASNLRSGTGISEQYF. In nucleotides, the CDR3 is TGTGCCAGCAACCTTCGCTCCGGGACAGGGATTAGCGAGCAGTACTTC.

The chain joins TRBV25-1 to TRBJ2-5, with D maybe TRBD2 (5 bases). Judging by the DNA end, TRBJ2-7 fits better; the J call may be wrong. Germline CDR1 MGHDK, CDR2 SYGVNS. This CDR3 is built from 14 residues. The DNA of the CDR3 is TGTGCCAGCAGTGAATATTGGGAGAGGGCCGAGCAGTACTTC. Its protein is CASSEYWERAEQYF.

The rearrangement links TRBV7-3 to TRBJ2-2; D unclear. V gave up 5 bases and J gave up 6 bases, with 10 bases separating them. In germline, CDR1 is SGHTA, CDR2 FQGTGA. The CDR3 has 13 amino acids. CDR3 loop: CASSVYSAGELFF. The CDR3 DNA sequence: TGTGCCAGCAGCGTCTACAGCGCCGGGGAGCTGTTTTTT. The full variable domain, with the rest looked up from reference TRBV7-3 and TRBJ2-2, is GAGVSQTPSNKVTEKGKYVELRCDPISGHTALYWYRQSLGQGPEFLIYFQGTGAADDSGLPNDRFFAVRPEGSVSTLKIQRTERGDSAVYLCASSVYSAGELFFGEGSRLTVL.

CDR3 sequence (DNA): TGTGCCAGTAGTCCCCGACAGGGCAATAGCAATCAGCCCCAGCATTTT. Translation gives CASSPRQGNSNQPQHF. This chain uses TRBV19 with TRBJ1-5; the match to TRBD1 covers 7 bases. V shed 5 bases, J shed 0 bases, and the junction held 7 bases outside the gene matches. This CDR3 spans 16 amino acids. Looked up from germline, CDR1 is LNHDA and CDR2 is SQIVND (reference sequence).

This clone was detected only once. J is TRBJ1-2 and V is TRBV10-3; unclear D gene. Looked up from germline, CDR1 is ENHRY and CDR2 is SYGVKD. Between the trimmed V and J ends, which lost 0 bases and 7 bases, there was a span of 6 bases. The CDR3 runs 12 residues. In nucleotides, the CDR3 is TGTGCCATCAGTGAGTCTGGAGCTGGCTACACCTTC. It specifies CAISESGAGYTF.

This clone has just a few counts. The chain is built from TRBV6-1 and TRBJ1-5; a weak D match, TRBD1 (5 bases). From germline, CDR1 is MNHNS and CDR2 SASEGT. Trimming took off 7 bases at V and 6 bases at J, with 13 bases between the two ends. The CDR3 has 13 amino acids. The CDR3 spells CASMGEVGQPQHF. CDR3 nucleotide sequence: TGTGCCAGCATGGGGGAAGTGGGTCAGCCCCAGCATTTT.

The V call is TRBV15, the J call TRBJ2-1; 8 nucleotides line up with TRBD2. Per germline, CDR1 LNHNV and CDR2 YYDKDF (reference sequence). V shed 8 bases, J shed 8 bases, and the junction held 8 bases outside the gene matches. This CDR3 region has 13 residues. The CDR3 sequence: CATGSGGSDEQFF. In DNA form, the CDR3 reads TGTGCCACCGGGTCGGGAGGGAGCGATGAGCAGTTCTTC.

The gene calls are TRBV7-2 and TRBJ2-1; D gene uncertain. This CDR3 is built from 15 residues. With 5 bases removed from V and 0 bases from J, the gap between germline ends came to 11 bases. The V gene's germline CDR1 is SGHTA and CDR2 FQGNSA. The CDR3 spells CASSQESRSYNEQFF. The CDR3 bases are TGTGCCAGCAGCCAAGAATCTCGCTCCTACAATGAGCAGTTCTTC.

The sample holds a few counts of this clone. The V gene is TRBV19, the J gene TRBJ2-2; the D call may be TRBD1 or TRBD2 (5 bases each). Germline loops: CDR1 LNHDA, CDR2 SQIVND (reference sequence). V was cut by 6 bases and J by 5 bases, with 13 bases left in between. CDR3 length: 14 amino acids. This chain's CDR3 is CASRGDGVTGELFF. In nucleotides, the CDR3 is TGTGCCAGTAGGGGGGACGGGGTAACCGGGGAGCTGTTTTTT. The full variable domain, its missing parts supplied by reference TRBV19 and TRBJ2-2, is DGGITQSPKYLFRKEGQNVTLSCEQNLNHDAMYWYRQDPGQGLRLIYYSQIVNDFQKGDIAEGYSVSREKKESFPLTVTSAQKNPTAFYLCASRGDGVTGELFFGEGSRLTVL.

The chain has TRBV2 and TRBJ2-3, with 10 bases identical to TRBD2. The CDR3 runs to 15 residues. CDR1 is SNHLY and CDR2 is FYNNEI in the germline V gene. V lost 6 bases to trimming and J lost 3 bases; unmatched junction nucleotides: 6. The CDR3: CASRVAGGGTDTQYF. CDR3 nucleotides: TGTGCCAGCAGGGTAGCGGGAGGTGGAACAGATACGCAGTATTTT.

The chain joins TRBV30 to TRBJ1-5; D gene unclear. V was pared by 1 base and J by 4 bases, with 8 bases between. The CDR3 covers 13 residues. Germline loops: CDR1 GTSNPN, CDR2 SVGIG (reference sequence). CDR3 sequence (DNA): TGTGCCTGGAGTGAAACTCGAAATCAGCCCCAGCATTTT. Amino acid sequence: CAWSETRNQPQHF.

This clone was seen more than once but under ten times. The gene calls are TRBV29-1 and TRBJ2-1; 16 bases fit TRBD2. The J segment lost 0 bases and the V segment lost 5 bases, leaving 13 bases of the junction unmatched. The CDR3 is 20 amino acids. Germline values: CDR1 SQVTM, CDR2 ANQGSEA. The CDR3 sequence is CSVLRQGLAGGPRSYNEQFF. The CDR3 nucleotides read TGCAGCGTTCTAAGGCAGGGACTAGCGGGAGGGCCCCGCTCCTACAATGAGCAGTTCTTC.

In DNA form, the CDR3 reads TGTGCCAGCAGTTATGGCGGCGCAGATCAGCCCCAGCATTTT. Translated: CASSYGGADQPQHF. J is TRBJ1-5 and V is TRBV6-5; D gene unclear. Germline V gene lookup returns CDR1 MNHEY and CDR2 SVGAGI. This CDR3 is built from 14 residues. V was cut by 3 bases and J by 5 bases, with 11 bases left in between.

The chain recombines TRBV30 with TRBJ1-2, with a weak D call TRBD1 (6 bases). V dropped 0 bases and J dropped 4 bases, with 6 bases sitting between them. The CDR3 has 12 amino acids. The V gene's germline CDR1 is GTSNPN and CDR2 SVGIG (reference sequence). This chain's CDR3 is CAWSVQGYGYTF. The CDR3 DNA is TGTGCCTGGAGTGTACAGGGCTATGGCTACACCTTC.

The chain carries TRBV6-5 and TRBJ2-5; no clear D. The J call may not be correct, given that the DNA end is closer to TRBJ2-7. This CDR3 has 13 residues. Germline assignment: CDR1 MNHEY and CDR2 SVGAGI. As DNA, the CDR3 is TGTGCCAGCAGTTTCGCGTCTACTTACGAGCAGTACTTC. Its translation is CASSFASTYEQYF.

This chain connects TRBV9 to TRBJ2-3, with D possibly matching TRBD2 (6 bases). Germline V gives CDR1 SGDLS, CDR2 YYNGEE. CDR3 length: 14 residues. The ends were cut back, 0 bases at V and 6 bases at J, with 11 bases in the middle. The CDR3 DNA reads as TGTGCCAGCAGCGTAGAACTAGCTTCTGATACGCAGTATTTT. The encoded protein is CASSVELASDTQYF. The variable domain in full, with the rest retrieved from reference TRBV9 and TRBJ2-3, is DSGVTQTPKHLITATGQRVTLRCSPRSGDLSVYWYQQSLDQGLQFLIQYYNGEERAKGNILERFSAQQFPDLHSELNLSSLELGDSALYFCASSVELASDTQYFGPGTRLTVL.

As concerns this clone: Other DNA sequences in the same sample also yield this CDR3. The genes are TRBV27 and TRBJ1-2; D is uncertain. Per germline, CDR1 MNHEY and CDR2 SMNVEV (reference sequence). V dropped 5 bases and J dropped 2 bases, with 12 bases sitting between them. The CDR3 totals 14 residues. The CDR3 is CASSPRRQNYGYTF. The CDR3 DNA reads as TGTGCCAGCAGTCCACGGCGGCAAAACTATGGCTACACCTTC.

Of note for this clone: One end of the junction does not line up with germline, which may come from a read error. The chain has TRBV7-7 and TRBJ2-5; D tentatively reads TRBD1 or TRBD2 (7 bases each). Per germline, CDR1 SSHAT and CDR2 FNYEAQ (reference sequence). This CDR3 has 15 amino acids. The CDR3 loop reads CASSLGRGQQETQYF. The CDR3 DNA sequence: TGTGCTAGCAGCTTAGGGAGGGGGCAGCAAGAGACCCAGTACTTC. The full variable domain, completed using reference TRBV7-7 and TRBJ2-5, is GAGVSQSPRYKVTKRGQDVTLRCDPISSHATLYWYQQALGQGPEFLTYFNYEAQPDKSGLPSDRFSAERPEGSISTLTIQRTEQRDSAMYRCASSLGRGQQETQYFGPGTRLLVL.

This clone has a single count. This chain links TRBV10-1 with TRBJ2-3; perhaps D is TRBD1 or TRBD2 (5 bases each). The V end was cut by 5 bases, the J end by 1 base, with 22 bases between. This CDR3 is 18 amino acids long. Germline assignment: CDR1 WNHNN and CDR2 SYGVQD (reference sequence). The CDR3 protein is CASSSLFSGTVRTDTQYF. CDR3 coding DNA: TGCGCCAGCAGTAGCCTTTTCTCCGGGACGGTACGCACAGATACGCAGTATTTT.

The V and J genes are TRBV7-8 and TRBJ2-2; D possibly uses TRBD1 or TRBD2 (5 bases each). Germline V lookup: CDR1 SGHVS, CDR2 FQNEAQ. This CDR3 is built from 15 residues. Trimming left V 6 bases short and J 0 bases short, with 11 bases between. The CDR3 is CASRRGPANTGELFF. The DNA for the CDR3 is TGTGCCAGCAGGAGGGGCCCCGCGAACACCGGGGAGCTGTTTTTT.

This clone was detected only a few times. The genes are TRBV21-1 and TRBJ1-5. TRBV21-1 is a listed pseudogene. This CDR3 has 11 residues. CDR3 protein: CASSIDQPQHF. In nucleotides, the CDR3 is TGTGCCAGCAGCATTGATCAGCCCCAGCATTTT.

This chain connects TRBV4-1 to TRBJ2-3, with no clear D. In germline, CDR1 is MGHRA, CDR2 YSYEKL. V was pared by 2 bases and J by 0 bases, with 9 bases between. CDR3 length: 15 residues. CDR3 sequence (DNA): TGCGCCAGCAGCCAACGGCAGTCTAGCACAGATACGCAGTATTTT. Amino acid sequence: CASSQRQSSTDTQYF.

The chain uses TRBV18 and TRBJ2-7; TRBD1 is a possible D gene (6 bases). Per the germline V gene, CDR1 is KGHSH and CDR2 is LQKENI. The V gene lost 1 base and the J gene lost 6 bases, with 16 bases spanning the gap. There are 15 residues in the CDR3. The CDR3 loop is CASSPRAGVVSEQYF. CDR3 bases: TGTGCCAGCTCACCACGGGCAGGGGTAGTAAGCGAGCAGTACTTC.

The chain couples TRBV19 to TRBJ2-2, with D perhaps TRBD1 (6 bases). The V and J ends lost 10 bases and 4 bases respectively, with 13 bases between them. This CDR3 is 13 amino acids long. The germline V gene encodes CDR1 LNHDA and CDR2 SQIVND (reference sequence). The CDR3 sequence is CATKRGGTGELFF. CDR3 DNA: TGTGCCACAAAGAGAGGGGGCACCGGGGAGCTGTTTTTT.

The chain is built from TRBV5-6 and TRBJ2-7, with D unresolved. The germline gives CDR1 SGHDT, CDR2 YYEEEE. Trimming took 2 bases from V and 2 from J, leaving 17 bases between them. CDR3 length equals 16 residues. The CDR3: CASSLSISSSTYEQYF. The CDR3 nucleotides read TGTGCCAGCAGCTTATCTATTTCCTCGTCGACCTACGAGCAGTACTTC.

The rearrangement joins TRBV29-1 to TRBJ2-7; 8 nucleotides match TRBD1. The J segment lost 0 bases and the V segment lost 5 bases, leaving 15 bases of the junction unmatched. This CDR3 is 17 amino acids long. Per the germline V gene, CDR1 is SQVTM and CDR2 is ANQGSEA. The CDR3 nucleotides are TGCAGCGTTTTGACTTACGCTGGACAGGGACTCTCCTACGAGCAGTACTTC. Residues: CSVLTYAGQGLSYEQYF.

The V call is TRBV7-2, the J call TRBJ1-5; the D gene is possibly TRBD1 (5 bases). V was cut by 5 bases and J by 6 bases, with 17 bases left in between. The CDR3 loop spans 15 amino acids. In germline, CDR1 is SGHTA, CDR2 FQGNSA. The CDR3 reads CASSPTGREAQPQHF. Here the CDR3 DNA reads TGTGCCAGCAGCCCAACGGGCAGGGAGGCTCAGCCCCAGCATTTT.